This T cell receptor (beta chain) was identified in a study of cytomegalovirus exposure and HLA in healthy donors. Germline CDR1 reads SGHTA; CDR2 reads FQGTGA. Trimming removed 3 bases from V and 7 bases from J, with 18 bases in between. The CDR3 consists of 15 residues. Profiling relied on immunoSEQ multiplex PCR, and the TCRdb table lists in-frame clones only, not all of them. The data contain fewer than 120,000 clones, approximately 87% of them singletons. The clonotype was recovered from a woman in her thirties in good health and CMV-seropositive. The rearrangement joins TRBV7-3 to TRBJ2-5; D gene uncertain. The sequenced material came from PBMCs. The CDR3 bases are TGTGCCAGCAGCTTTTCCGGTCAGCGATCCGCGACCCAGTACTTC. It codes for CASSFSGQRSATQYF.